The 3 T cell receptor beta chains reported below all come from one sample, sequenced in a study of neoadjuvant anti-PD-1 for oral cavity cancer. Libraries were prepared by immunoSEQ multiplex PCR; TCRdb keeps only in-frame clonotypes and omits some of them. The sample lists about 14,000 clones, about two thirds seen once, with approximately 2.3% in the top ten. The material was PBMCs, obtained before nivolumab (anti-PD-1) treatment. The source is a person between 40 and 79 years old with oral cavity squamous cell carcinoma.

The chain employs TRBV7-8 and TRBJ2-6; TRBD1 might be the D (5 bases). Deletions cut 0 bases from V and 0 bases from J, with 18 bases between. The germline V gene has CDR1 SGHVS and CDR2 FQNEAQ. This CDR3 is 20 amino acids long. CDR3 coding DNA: TGTGCCAGCAGCTTAGCTATATTTCAGGGAATGGGCTCTGGGGCCAACGTCCTGACTTTC. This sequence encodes CASSLAIFQGMGSGANVLTF.

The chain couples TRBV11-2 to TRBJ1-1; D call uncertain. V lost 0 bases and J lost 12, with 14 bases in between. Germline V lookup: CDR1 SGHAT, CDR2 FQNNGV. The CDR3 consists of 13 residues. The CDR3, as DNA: TGTGCCAGCAGCTTAGAAGTGAGGGCAGGAACTTTCTTT. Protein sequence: CASSLEVRAGTFF.

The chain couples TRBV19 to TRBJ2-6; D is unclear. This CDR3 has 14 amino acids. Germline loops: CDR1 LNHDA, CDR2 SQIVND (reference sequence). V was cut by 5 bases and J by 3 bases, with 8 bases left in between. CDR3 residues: CASSGKVGANVLTF. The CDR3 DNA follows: TGTGCCAGTAGTGGAAAGGTTGGGGCCAACGTCCTGACTTTC.